This passage covers 23 T cell receptor beta chains from one sample sequenced in a study of blood T cell repertoires in COVID-19. The repertoire was sequenced with immunoSEQ multiplex PCR; TCRdb's copy has only in-frame clones and lacks some. Found here are hundreds of thousands of clones, over 70% of them singletons; the top ten hold about 6%. Sequencing used peripheral blood. These receptors were collected from a woman aged 45-65 years with COVID-19, enrolled during active disease.

This clone was recorded once. The chain is built from TRBV7-8 and TRBJ2-5, with D tentatively TRBD1 (6 bases). CDR1 is SGHVS, CDR2 FQNEAQ, per germline. The CDR3 sequence is 13 residues long. Trimming took off 8 bases at V and 5 bases at J, with 15 bases between the two ends. CDR3: CASSWGLGETQYF. The DNA of the CDR3 is TGTGCCAGCTCCTGGGGGCTTGGGGAGACCCAGTACTTC.

The chain joins TRBV7-2 to TRBJ2-6; D gene unclear. The CDR3 has 17 residues. Trimming stripped 6 bases from V and 0 bases from J, with 15 bases between. In germline, CDR1 is SGHTA, CDR2 FQGNSA. CDR3 sequence: CASRLSRRNSGANVLTF. For the CDR3, the DNA is TGTGCCAGCAGGTTAAGCCGGCGGAACTCTGGGGCCAACGTCCTGACTTTC.

This chain links TRBV6-1 with TRBJ2-5; the match to TRBD2 covers 7 bases. Trimming at V came to 4 bases and at J to 7 bases, leaving 15 bases not matched to a gene. This CDR3 has 16 residues. Germline V lookup: CDR1 MNHNS, CDR2 SASEGT. CDR3 nucleotides: TGTGCCAGCAGTGCTCTTTTGTCTAGCGGATCCGGGACCCAGTACTTC. As protein: CASSALLSSGSGTQYF.

The chain employs TRBV7-2 and TRBJ2-7, with 7 nucleotides matching TRBD2. V was pared by 0 bases and J by 3 bases, with 5 bases of the junction left unmatched. The CDR3 runs 15 residues. Germline V gene data show CDR1 as SGHTA and CDR2 as FQGNSA. Here the CDR3 reads CASSLATSKGYEQYF. CDR3 nucleotide sequence: TGTGCCAGCAGCTTAGCGACTAGCAAGGGCTACGAGCAGTACTTC.

DNA of the CDR3: TGTGCCAGCAGCTTAGGCGGGGGTCAAGAGACCCAGTACTTC. Translated: CASSLGGGQETQYF. J is TRBJ2-5 and V is TRBV11-3; 7 nucleotides match TRBD2. Trimming at V came to 1 base and at J to 2 bases, leaving 1 base not matched to a gene. The length of the CDR3 is 14 residues. CDR1 and CDR2 (germline): SGHNT, YENEEA.

This chain links TRBV24-1 with TRBJ2-2; 11 bases are shared with TRBD2. Losses at the gene ends were 7 bases for V and 5 bases for J; bases not matched to a gene: 8. The germline gives CDR1 KGHDR, CDR2 SFDVKD. CDR3 size: 16 residues. The CDR3 DNA is TGTGCCACCAGCCCAACTAGCGGGAGTTTGACCGGGGAGCTGTTTTTT. It translates to CATSPTSGSLTGELFF.

The chain carries TRBV4-3 and TRBJ1-4; the D gene is possibly TRBD1 (5 bases). The CDR3 is 16 amino acids. Germline V CDR1 and CDR2: LGHNA, YSLEER. The V end was cut by 0 bases, the J end by 4 bases, with 12 bases between. In nucleotides, the CDR3 is TGCGCCAGCAGCCAAGACACGCGGGGGGATAATGAAAAACTGTTTTTT. This encodes CASSQDTRGDNEKLFF.

The chain combines TRBV3-1 (or the pseudogene TRBV3-2) with TRBJ1-5; possibly TRBD1 for D (6 bases). CDR3 size: 19 residues. Trimming removed 1 base from V and 1 base from J, with 20 bases in between. CDR1 is LGHDT and CDR2 is YNNKEL in the germline V gene (reference sequence). CDR3 DNA sequence: TGTGCCAGCAGCCAAGGGGTCCTTAGGGGGAGTGTGAGCAATCAGCCCCAGCATTTT. Translated, it gives CASSQGVLRGSVSNQPQHF.

The chain uses TRBV7-9 and TRBJ2-3; 10 bases line up with TRBD2. CDR1 is SEHNR and CDR2 is FQNEAQ in the germline V gene (reference sequence). This CDR3 has 16 amino acids. Losses at the gene ends were 6 bases for V and 3 bases for J; bases not matched to a gene: 9. The CDR3 sequence is CASSSQAGGPTDTQYF. Written as DNA, the CDR3 is TGTGCCAGCAGTTCTCAAGCGGGAGGGCCTACAGATACGCAGTATTTT.

J is TRBJ2-1 and V is TRBV4-3, with D unclear. V lost 1 base and J 4 bases, leaving 11 bases between the germline ends. The CDR3 sequence is 15 residues long. Germline V gene lookup returns CDR1 LGHNA and CDR2 YSLEER. CDR3 protein: CASSQGRSPYNEQFF. The CDR3 nucleotides read TGCGCCAGCAGCCAAGGTCGGTCACCGTACAATGAGCAGTTCTTC.

In its sample, this clone was seen once. The chain joins TRBV3-1 (or the pseudogene TRBV3-2) to TRBJ2-4, with a possible D match to TRBD2 (6 bases). The CDR3 is 14 amino acids. Between the trimmed V and J ends, which lost 1 base and 6 bases, there was a span of 10 bases. Germline-derived CDR1 and CDR2 are LGHDT and YNNKEL (reference sequence). The CDR3 coding sequence is TGTGCCAGCAGCCAAGGACTAGTGCCAAACATTCAGTACTTC. Protein product: CASSQGLVPNIQYF.

The chain couples TRBV5-1 to TRBJ2-4, with 7 bases lining up with TRBD2. Per germline, CDR1 SGHRS and CDR2 YFSETQ. CDR3 length: 16 amino acids. With 2 bases clipped from V and 4 bases from J, the junction kept 9 bases outside the gene matches. CDR3 in amino acids: CASSLEGLAVKNIQYF. Written as DNA, the CDR3 is TGCGCCAGCAGCTTAGAGGGTCTAGCGGTAAAAAACATTCAGTACTTC. The variable domain in full, completed from reference TRBV5-1 and TRBJ2-4, reads KAGVTQTPRYLIKTRGQQVTLSCSPISGHRSVSWYQQTPGQGLQFLFEYFSETQRNKGNFPGRFSGRQFSNSRSEMNVSTLELGDSALYLCASSLEGLAVKNIQYFGAGTRLSVL.

The V call is TRBV6-5, the J call TRBJ2-1, with 12 bases identical to TRBD2. CDR1 is MNHEY and CDR2 is SVGAGI in the germline V gene. The CDR3 sequence is 13 residues long. V lost 6 bases to trimming and J lost 14 bases; unmatched junction nucleotides: 8. The CDR3 DNA is TGTGCCAGCAGGTCTAGCGGGAGGGCCGGGGAGTTCTTC. It codes for CASRSSGRAGEFF.

This chain connects TRBV7-2 to TRBJ1-1; D is uncertain. The CDR3 length is 12 residues. Germline values: CDR1 SGHTA, CDR2 FQGNSA. V lost 4 bases and J 4 bases, leaving 7 bases between the germline ends. CDR3 sequence (DNA): TGTGCCAGCAGCTCCAGATTCACTGAAGCTTTCTTT. This gives the protein CASSSRFTEAFF. The whole variable domain, filled in from reference TRBV7-2 and TRBJ1-1, reads GAGVSQSPSNKVTEKGKDVELRCDPISGHTALYWYRQSLGQGLEFLIYFQGNSAPDKSGLPSDRFSAERTGGSVSTLTIQRTQQEDSAVYLCASSSRFTEAFFGQGTRLTVV.

The chain recombines TRBV3-1 (or the pseudogene TRBV3-2) with TRBJ2-7; TRBD2 matches at 7 bases. Germline lookup yields CDR1 LGHDT and CDR2 YNNKEL (reference sequence). With 4 bases clipped from V and 3 bases from J, the junction kept 12 bases outside the gene matches. The CDR3 is 16 amino acids. As DNA, the CDR3 is TGTGCCAGCAGCCCGTTCACGAGCGGGATCTTCTACGAGCAGTACTTC. This sequence encodes CASSPFTSGIFYEQYF.

As for this clone: This CDR3 is also generated by other DNA sequences in the sample. The chain uses TRBV5-1 and TRBJ2-1, with unresolved D. Germline CDR1 reads SGHRS; CDR2 reads YFSETQ. V shed 0 bases and J shed 3 bases, with 10 bases lying between them. The CDR3 runs to 15 residues. In nucleotides, the CDR3 is TGCGCCAGCAGCTTGGGTACGAGCTACTACAATGAGCAGTTCTTC. Amino acids: CASSLGTSYYNEQFF.

This clone was found once. J is TRBJ1-1 and V is TRBV3-1 (or the pseudogene TRBV3-2); 10 bases align to TRBD1. Trimming cost V 2 bases and J 7 bases; bases outside gene matches: 4. This CDR3 is 14 amino acids long. Germline V gives CDR1 LGHDT, CDR2 YNNKEL (reference sequence). The CDR3: CASSQPGQGSEAFF. CDR3 sequence (DNA): TGTGCCAGCAGCCAACCGGGACAGGGGAGTGAAGCTTTCTTT.

This clone has a handful of counts. A junction end diverges from the germline sequence, so it may reflect a read error. The V gene is TRBV6-1, the J gene TRBJ1-5; 8 nucleotides match TRBD1. CDR1 is MNHNS, CDR2 SASEGT, per germline. This CDR3 is 14 amino acids long. The CDR3, as DNA: TGTGCCAGCAGGGAAGGACAGGGTGGTCAGCCCCAGCATTTT. As protein: CASREGQGGQPQHF.

The V gene is TRBV5-1, the J gene TRBJ1-2; 8 bases agree with TRBD1. The CDR3 is 14 residues long. Per the germline V gene, CDR1 is SGHRS and CDR2 is YFSETQ. The J segment lost 6 bases and the V segment lost 4 bases, leaving 8 bases of the junction unmatched. The CDR3 is CASSGSGGSNGYTF. CDR3 DNA sequence: TGCGCCAGCAGCGGATCAGGGGGCTCAAATGGCTACACCTTC.

This chain connects TRBV6-1 to TRBJ2-3; D unresolved. The germline V gene encodes CDR1 MNHNS and CDR2 SASEGT. CDR3 length: 18 amino acids. Trimming stripped 3 bases from V and 0 bases from J, with 19 bases between. In nucleotides, the CDR3 is TGTGCCAGCAGTGACAGCCTAGTGAGGTGGCTTAGCACAGATACGCAGTATTTT. It codes for CASSDSLVRWLSTDTQYF.

The gene calls are TRBV3-1 (or the pseudogene TRBV3-2) and TRBJ1-4, with D maybe TRBD1 (6 bases). The V gene lost 2 bases and the J gene lost 5 bases, with 18 bases spanning the gap. The CDR3 is 17 residues long. Germline CDR1 reads LGHDT; CDR2 reads YNNKEL (reference sequence). In DNA, the CDR3 is TGTGCCAGCAGCCAACTCCTTCCACAGGGTACAAATGAAAAACTGTTTTTT. Translation gives CASSQLLPQGTNEKLFF.

V gene TRBV7-2 combines with J gene TRBJ1-2; D might be TRBD1 (6 bases). The CDR3 is 14 amino acids. V lost 3 bases to trimming and J lost 6 bases, with 14 bases between them. The germline V gene has CDR1 SGHTA and CDR2 FQGNSA. CDR3 sequence: CASSLEPTGNGYTF. Written as DNA, the CDR3 is TGTGCCAGCAGCTTGGAACCGACAGGTAATGGCTACACCTTC.

CDR3: CASSRDRNQPQHF. The CDR3 nucleotides read TGTGCCAGCAGCCGAGACAGAAATCAGCCCCAGCATTTT. The chain combines TRBV6-5 with TRBJ1-5, with D perhaps matching TRBD1 (5 bases). V was clipped by 6 bases and J by 4 bases, with 10 bases between them. The CDR3 spans 13 residues. Germline values: CDR1 MNHEY, CDR2 SVGAGI.